A selection of T cell receptor beta chains follows, all from one sample in a study of OX40 agonist ivuxolimab in advanced cancers. Some clones are missing from TCRdb's copy, which holds only in-frame ones; the method was immunoSEQ multiplex PCR. The data hold about 70,000 clones, with over 85% observed a single time. This specimen consisted of CD4+ or CD8+ T cells sorted from blood, obtained in a trial of the OX40 agonist ivuxolimab. All receptors come from an adult with an advanced solid tumor such as melanoma, head and neck, liver or kidney cancer. Each CDR3 is given with its conserved first and last residue. The order of the fields is D gene, clone size, V gene, J gene, CDR3 protein, CDR3 DNA. The D gene is left open where the match is weak. Expanded clones get a size class; other rows say once, few or many, or leave the size out.

>NA|NA|TRBV7-8|TRBJ1-5
CASSAGDSNQPQHF
TGTGCCAGCAGCGCGGGGGACAGCAATCAGCCCCAGCATTTT
>TRBD2|once|TRBV29-1|TRBJ2-4
CSVVHGGDKNIQYF
TGCAGCGTTGTTCATGGGGGGGACAAAAACATTCAGTACTTC
>NA|NA|TRBV9|TRBJ2-5
CASSVGGETQYF
TGTGCCAGCAGCGTAGGGGGAGAGACCCAGTACTTC
>NA|NA|TRBV6-5|TRBJ2-3
CASSYRREADTQYF
TGTGCCAGCAGTTACAGGAGGGAAGCGGATACGCAGTATTTT
>NA|NA|TRBV5-4|TRBJ2-7
CASSLDGGGIRYEQYF
TGTGCCAGCAGCTTGGACGGAGGGGGCATCAGATACGAGCAGTACTTC
>TRBD1|NA|TRBV7-9|TRBJ1-2
CASSHTAGQGTNYGYTF
TGTGCCAGCAGCCACACGGCAGGACAGGGGACTAACTATGGCTACACCTTC
>TRBD1|NA|TRBV6-1|TRBJ1-5
CASSRTGGNQPQHF
TGTGCCAGCAGTAGGACAGGGGGTAATCAGCCCCAGCATTTT
>TRBD1|NA|TRBV19|TRBJ2-5
CASSIRTGEETQYF
TGTGCCAGTAGTATAAGGACAGGCGAAGAGACCCAGTACTTC
>NA|once|TRBV15|TRBJ2-1
CATSRGGGIGYNEQFF
TGTGCCACCAGCAGAGGAGGGGGAATCGGTTACAATGAGCAGTTCTTC
>NA|NA|TRBV19|TRBJ1-6
CASTADLPDNSPLHF
TGTGCCAGTACCGCGGACCTTCCGGATAATTCACCCCTCCACTTT
>NA|NA|TRBV6-5|TRBJ2-3
CASKNRRERVTQYF
TGTGCCAGCAAGAACCGGAGGGAACGGGTTACGCAGTATTTT
>NA|NA|TRBV5-5|TRBJ1-1
CASSLRDSLQAEAFF
TGTGCCAGCAGCTTGCGAGACAGTTTACAAGCTGAAGCTTTCTTT